What follows are 14 T cell receptor beta chains derived from one specimen sequenced in a study of blood T cells in healthy people across ages (dated by TCRdb to the mid-2010s). Libraries were prepared through 5' RACE. Sequencing took place on an Illumina HiSeq 2500. A second PCR of roughly 6 to 11 cycles was run with a J-beta primer mix and a sample-barcoded 5' primer. TCRdb itself trimmed the public reads at Q25 with fastp, ran MiXCR and retained productive beta chains. A single entry per CDR3 protein holds the most common genes and DNA from its merged rows. The sample records 850,000 to 950,000 distinct CDR3 sequences, about 28% of which are singletons. Roughly 17% of the sample lies in the top ten. Specimen: blood. The receptors stem from a woman aged 80 or older in good health.

This clonotype showed up just once. The chain uses TRBV9 and TRBJ1-6; no reliable D call. V dropped 4 bases and J dropped 8 bases, with 19 bases sitting between them. The CDR3 is 16 residues long. Per germline, CDR1 SGDLS and CDR2 YYNGEE. The CDR3 region has the DNA TGTGCCAGCAGCCCAGCGACGGAGACCTTCGATTCACCCCTCCACTTT. Its translation is CASSPATETFDSPLHF.

The chain couples TRBV10-3 to TRBJ2-7; no clear D gene. This CDR3 is 12 amino acids long. Germline values: CDR1 ENHRY, CDR2 SYGVKD. V gave up 3 bases and J gave up 3 bases, with 6 bases separating them. CDR3 bases: TGTGCCATCAGTGACCTTAGCTACGAGCAGTACTTC. This codes for CAISDLSYEQYF.

This clonotype was counted at least ten times. The chain has TRBV6-2 or TRBV6-3 and TRBJ2-3, with 8 bases aligning to TRBD1. Germline V gene data show CDR1 as MNHEY and CDR2 as SVGEGT. V shed 6 bases, J shed 1 base, and the junction held 6 bases outside the gene matches. This CDR3 contains 15 residues. Written as DNA, the CDR3 is TGTGCCAGCAGCGTGGTACAGGGGGGCACAGATACGCAGTATTTT. It encodes CASSVVQGGTDTQYF.

A note on this clonotype: This clone may be a read error of a much larger clone one base away. This chain uses TRBV10-2 with TRBJ2-7; tentatively, D is TRBD1 or TRBD2 (5 bases each). The CDR3 totals 15 residues. Germline V gene data show CDR1 as WSHSY and CDR2 as SAAADI. The CDR3, as DNA: TGCGCCAGCAGAGCCGGGACCCCGTTAGGCTACGAGCGGTACTTC. This gives the protein CASRAGTPLGYERYF.

This clonotype showed up just a few times. The chain recombines TRBV5-1 with TRBJ2-1, with TRBD1 matching over 8 bases. The germline gives CDR1 SGHRS, CDR2 YFSETQ. V shed 4 bases, J shed 6 bases, and the junction held 15 bases outside the gene matches. The CDR3 extends over 17 amino acids. The CDR3 protein is CASSLTWTGKGSNEQFF. CDR3 in DNA: TGCGCCAGCAGCCTCACCTGGACAGGGAAGGGGAGCAATGAGCAGTTCTTC.

This clonotype was seen at least ten times. V and J are TRBV12-3 or TRBV12-4 and TRBJ1-2; the D gene is possibly TRBD1 (5 bases). The CDR3 is 14 residues long. The germline V and J ends were trimmed by 5 bases and 8 bases, with 18 bases remaining between them. Here the CDR3 DNA reads TGTGCCAGCAGTCGGGACTCCTCCCAGGGCGGCTACACCTTC. Translated: CASSRDSSQGGYTF.

Note on this clonotype: This may come from a read error, since a much larger clone is one base off. The chain combines TRBV7-9 with TRBJ2-4, with 8 bases fitting TRBD2. V dropped 1 base and J dropped 6; count of bases not matched to a gene: 5. Germline lookup yields CDR1 SEHNR and CDR2 FQNEAQ (reference sequence). This CDR3 region has 15 residues. This CDR3 reads CASSLGRGGINIQYF. CDR3 nucleotide sequence: TGTGCCAGCAGCTTAGGCCGGGGGGGCATAAACATTCAGTACTTC.

Concerning this clonotype: A much larger clone lies a single base off, so this may be a read error. The chain employs TRBV2 and TRBJ2-6, with D uncertain. The germline V gene encodes CDR1 SNHLY and CDR2 FYNNEI. There are 16 residues in the CDR3. The CDR3 DNA sequence: TGTGCCAGCAGTGCGGAGAAGACCTCTGAGGCCAACGTCCTGACTTTC. It codes for CASSAEKTSEANVLTF.

This clonotype has only one observation. Possible read error: a much larger clone is one base away. The V and J genes are TRBV6-2 or TRBV6-3 and TRBJ2-1, with 9 bases lining up with TRBD2. V was clipped by 4 bases and J by 0 bases; unmatched bases: 4. Per germline, CDR1 MNHEY and CDR2 SVGEGT. CDR3 length: 16 amino acids. CDR3 sequence reads: CASSCSGGGSYNEQFF. DNA for the CDR3: TGTGCCAGCAGTTGTAGCGGGGGAGGCTCCTACAATGAGCAGTTCTTC.

The CDR3 coding sequence is TGCGCCAGCAGCCAAGATTCACTAGAGACCCAGTACTTC. Its translation is CASSQDSLETQYF. The chain recombines TRBV4-1 with TRBJ2-5; unclear D gene. Germline V gene sequence: CDR1 MGHRA, CDR2 YSYEKL. The CDR3 length is 13 residues. Trimming cost V 0 bases and J 4 bases, with 6 bases left between them.

The chain employs TRBV7-2 and TRBJ1-3; D gene unclear. The germline CDR1 and CDR2 sequences are SGHTA and FQGNSA. The CDR3 covers 16 residues. Trimming left V 4 bases short and J 3 bases short, with 16 bases between. CDR3 DNA: TGTGCCAGCAGCTCCGCCCTCCACCGAGGTGGAAACACCATATATTTT. Its translation: CASSSALHRGGNTIYF.

This clonotype was seen only a few times. V usage is TRBV2 and J usage is TRBJ1-5; D is uncertain. CDR3 length equals 13 residues. CDR1 and CDR2 from the germline V gene are SNHLY and FYNNEI. Trimming took off 6 bases at V and 0 bases at J, with 6 bases between the two ends. The CDR3 loop is CASREGSNQPQHF. DNA of the CDR3: TGTGCCAGCAGGGAGGGTAGCAATCAGCCCCAGCATTTT.

This chain connects TRBV7-2 to TRBJ2-1; D uncertain. Trimming cost V 6 bases and J 7 bases, with 10 bases left between them. Germline-derived CDR1 and CDR2 are SGHTA and FQGNSA. This CDR3 is 12 amino acids long. This CDR3 reads CASSRRKNEQFF. The DNA for the CDR3 is TGTGCCAGCAGTAGAAGAAAGAATGAGCAGTTCTTC.

This clonotype was observed a handful of times. Since a much larger clone is just one base distant, this may be a read error. The chain combines TRBV20-1 with TRBJ1-1; D ambiguous. Germline CDR1 and CDR2: DFQATT and SNEGSKA (reference sequence). The length of the CDR3 is 11 residues. V was pared by 3 bases and J by 1 base, with 3 bases between. This CDR3 reads CSASTNTEAFF. Here the CDR3 DNA reads TGCAGTGCTAGTACGAACACTGAAGCTTTCTTT.